This TCR beta chain derives from a study of blood T cell repertoires in COVID-19. Study-level information: Sites in the United States, Italy and Spain provided acute and convalescent COVID-19 samples. From T cells, B-cell-depleted T cells, or PBMCs came the material, which was cDNA or gDNA.

Authors' analysis steps: Estimated nucleated cell counts came from reference gene primer amplification. Data came from immunoSEQ multiplex PCR; TCRdb stores just in-frame clones and leaves some out. V, J and clone size were drawn from that table, and D and trimming were deduced from the DNA. Of some 170,000 clones listed, about 88% are singletons. Germline assignment: CDR1 SGHTS and CDR2 YDEGEE. The CDR3 consists of 13 residues. Deletions cut 2 bases from V and 16 bases from J, with 19 bases between. V gene TRBV5-8 combines with J gene TRBJ2-1; D is uncertain. The origin of this receptor is a man aged 35 to 55 with acute or convalescent COVID-19. Source material: peripheral blood. CDR3 bases: TGTGCCAGCAGCTTTCCCCTTCTGCGGTCTAAATTCTTC. The encoded protein is CASSFPLLRSKFF. Full variable domain (missing parts from reference TRBV5-8 and TRBJ2-1): EAGVTQSPTHLIKTRGQQATLRCSPISGHTSVYWYQQALGLGLQFLLWYDEGEERNRGNFPPRFSGRQFPNYSSELNVNALELEDSALYLCASSFPLLRSKFFGPGTRLTVL.